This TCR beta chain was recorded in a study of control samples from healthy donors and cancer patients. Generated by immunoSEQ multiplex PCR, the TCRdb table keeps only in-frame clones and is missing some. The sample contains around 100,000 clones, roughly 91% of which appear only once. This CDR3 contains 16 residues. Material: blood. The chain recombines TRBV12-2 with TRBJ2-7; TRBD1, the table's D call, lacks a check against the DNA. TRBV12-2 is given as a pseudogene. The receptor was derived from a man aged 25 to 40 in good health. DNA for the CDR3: TGTGCAAGTCGCTTAGCGGGGGCGTACACAGGGGGCGAGCAGTACTTC. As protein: CASRLAGAYTGGEQYF.